This T cell receptor (beta chain) originates from a study of glioma-infiltrating T cells after dendritic cell vaccination (dated by TCRdb to about 2016). With regard to the full study: Of the approximately 15 glioblastoma patients in the cohort, all drawn from Phase I and II dendritic cell vaccination trials, 9 were newly diagnosed and 6 had recurrent disease. Between the early 2000s and the early 2010s, the patients were given dendritic cell vaccination pulsed with autologous tumor lysate. To make the vaccine, monocyte-derived dendritic cells were cultured for 7 to 8 days with IL-4 and GM-CSF and then pulsed overnight with autologous tumor lysate. Three intradermal dendritic cell vaccine injections were administered to patients at biweekly intervals in the arm below the axilla. In glioblastoma patients vaccinated with dendritic cells, deep sequencing of TCR beta CDR3 regions served to measure the amount of tumor-infiltrating lymphocytes and to compare repertoires between tumor and blood. Survival after dendritic cell vaccination was correlated with TCR sequencing metrics such as TIL content and the overlap between tumor and blood repertoires. Broad study findings and their caveats: Higher estimated pretreatment TIL content predicted longer time to progression and overall survival after dendritic cell vaccination. The cohort was small and heterogeneous, only a few patients had full blood and tumor sets, and even fewer had initial-recurrent tumor pairs. The three-group TCR overlap response model was characterized as speculative, and prospective validation of the model was stated to be required. TCR clonality showed no direct relationship with survival, which suggests that a diverse polyclonal response may matter.

Using the immunoSEQ assay, TCRB CDR3 regions were amplified from around 2 micrograms of genomic DNA, or from all available DNA when less than that was on hand. Multiplex PCR used 60 forward primers for TCR V beta segments and 13 reverse primers for J beta segments. Synthetic control templates were spiked into each sample at limiting dilution to estimate reads per starting template. Reads of 87 bp were generated by sequencing on the Illumina HiSeq System. In the paper's pipeline: PCR and sequencing errors were removed by a nearest neighbor algorithm that merged closely related sequences. TCR overlap was defined as the percentage of unique tumor TCR beta sequences that were also found in the peripheral blood of the same patient. TCRdb re-hosts the immuneACCESS table, in-frame sequences only. Its copies lack some clones; in the studies checked, an unresolved V gene accounts for under half of them, and the cause for the rest is not known. V and J calls and clone size are given by that table; D and trimming were obtained from the DNA. The sample contains approximately 100,000 clones, 81% of them found a single time. Roughly 12% of the sample is held by the ten biggest clonotypes.

Patients were selected for having adequate residual fresh-frozen tumor tissue and more than two years of available survival data. None of the glioblastoma patients carried an isocitrate dehydrogenase mutation, although molecular status otherwise varied. PBMC collection took place before vaccination, two weeks after the third vaccination, and at tumor progression if progression occurred. The Qiagen DNeasy Blood extraction Kit was used for extraction of genomic DNA. With respect to this clone: Its antigen is unknown. Per-nucleotide qualities are absent, and no much larger clonotype sits a single base away.

This sequence was found in a human donor with glioblastoma. This material consisted of blood, taken before dendritic cell vaccination.

The DNA sequence is TGTGCCATCAGTGACCCGACAGGGGCCACTGAAGCTTTCTTT. Translated, this gives CAISDPTGATEAFF. The V and J genes are TRBV10-3 and TRBJ1-1, with 8 middle bases fitting TRBD1. CDR1 and CDR2, per the germline V gene, are ENHRY and SYGVKD. The CDR3 covers 14 residues, taking in both the cysteine and the phenylalanine. Solely the CDR3 DNA is kept, with 42 bases framed from the first base. After removal of 3 bases from V and 4 bases from J, the junction retains 4 bases not matched to a gene.